The count of the clone carrying this TCR beta chain is one. The data are from a study of blood T cell repertoires in COVID-19. Study-level background: Researchers got acute and convalescent COVID-19 samples from the United States, Italy and Spain.

In the original analysis: Reference gene primer amplification gave nucleated cell count estimates. Assay: immunoSEQ multiplex PCR; the TCRdb copy retains only in-frame clones and omits some. The V and J calls and clone size were taken over from that table, and D and trimming were inferred from the DNA. The sample contains under 200,000 clones, 82% of which appear only once. The age range of participants was about 18 to 95 years, with residence in fewer than 25 US areas. Participant-given clinical history determined each cohort assignment. The V gene's germline CDR1 is SGHDT and CDR2 YYEEEE. V trimming: 4 bases; J trimming: 10 bases; junction bases outside the gene matches: 8. The CDR3 is 14 amino acids.

The gene calls are TRBV5-6 and TRBJ1-6; 7 bases align to TRBD1. Sequencing input: PBMCs or T cells enriched from blood (not recorded which). This receptor was taken from a woman aged 60-70 years with acute COVID-19. The DNA for the CDR3 is TGTGCCAGCAGCCCGGGACAGTCTGGATCACCCCTCCACTTT. Translating gives CASSPGQSGSPLHF.